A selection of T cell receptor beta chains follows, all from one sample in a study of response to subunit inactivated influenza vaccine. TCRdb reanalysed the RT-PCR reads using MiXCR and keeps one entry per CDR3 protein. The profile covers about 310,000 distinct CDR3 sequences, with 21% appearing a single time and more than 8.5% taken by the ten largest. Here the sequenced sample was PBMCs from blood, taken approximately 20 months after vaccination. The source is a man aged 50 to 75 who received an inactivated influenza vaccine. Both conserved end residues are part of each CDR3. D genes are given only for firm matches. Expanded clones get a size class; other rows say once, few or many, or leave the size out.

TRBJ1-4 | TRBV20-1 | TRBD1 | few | TGCAGTGCCGACCCCGGGACAGGGAATGAAAAACTGTTTTTT | CSADPGTGNEKLFF
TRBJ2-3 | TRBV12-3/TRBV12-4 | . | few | TGTGCCAGCAGTTTCGGCGGGACCACAGATACGCAGTATTTT | CASSFGGTTDTQYF
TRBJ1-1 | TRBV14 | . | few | TGTGCCAGCAGCCAAAACAGGGCGGTGAACACTGAAGCTTTCTTT | CASSQNRAVNTEAFF
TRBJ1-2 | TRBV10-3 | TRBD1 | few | TGTGCCATCAGTGCGGGGGGACAGGAGAACTATGGCTACACCTTC | CAISAGGQENYGYTF
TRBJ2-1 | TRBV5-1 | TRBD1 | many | TGCGCCAGCAGCTTGGGAGTCGCAGGGGGCAATGAGCAGTTCTTC | CASSLGVAGGNEQFF
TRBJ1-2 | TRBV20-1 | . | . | TGCGGGGGCGGACGGACTAACTATGGCTACACCTTC | CGGGRTNYGYTF
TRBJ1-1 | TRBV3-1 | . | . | TGTGCCAGCAGCCAAGATAATGCAGGATGGATGAACACTGAAGCTTTCTTT | CASSQDNAGWMNTEAFF
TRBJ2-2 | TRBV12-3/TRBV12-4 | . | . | TGTGCCAGCAGTTTAAAACTAAACACCGGGGAGCTGTTTTTT | CASSLKLNTGELFF
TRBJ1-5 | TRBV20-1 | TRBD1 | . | TGCAGTAGCTCGGACAGGGAGACTAATCAGCCCCAGCATTTT | CSSSDRETNQPQHF
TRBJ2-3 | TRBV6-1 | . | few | TGTGCCAGCAGTCCCCGGACATACACAGATACGCAGTATTTT | CASSPRTYTDTQYF
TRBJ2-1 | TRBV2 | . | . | TGTGCCAGCAGGCAGGGCGAGACCAACAATGAGCAGTTCTTC | CASRQGETNNEQFF
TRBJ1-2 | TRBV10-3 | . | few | TGTGCCATCAGGACGACAGCTAACTATGGCTACACCTTC | CAIRTTANYGYTF
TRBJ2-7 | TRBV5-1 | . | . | TGCGCCAGCAGCCCGAGGGGTGACGGGGGCTACGAGCAGTACTTC | CASSPRGDGGYEQYF
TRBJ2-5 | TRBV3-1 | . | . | TGTGCCAGCAGCCAAGAAGTATGGGGGTCCCAAGAGACCCAGTACTTC | CASSQEVWGSQETQYF
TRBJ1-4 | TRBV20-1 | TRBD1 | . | TGCAGTGCTAGAAAACAGGGGTTTTCTAATGAAAAACTGTTTTTT | CSARKQGFSNEKLFF
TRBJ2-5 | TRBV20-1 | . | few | TGCAGTACATCTATCATCCGGCTAGCGAGAGAGACCCAGTACTTC | CSTSIIRLARETQYF
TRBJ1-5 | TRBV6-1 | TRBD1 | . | TGTGCCAGCAGGCATGGGACAGGGGGCAATCAGCCCCAGCATTTT | CASRHGTGGNQPQHF
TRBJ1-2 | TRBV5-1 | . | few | TGCGCCAGCAGCCCCTCGACAGCATATGGCTACACCTTC | CASSPSTAYGYTF
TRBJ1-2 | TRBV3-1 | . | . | TGTGCCAGCAGCCGGGACGCCGTGTATGGCTACACCTTC | CASSRDAVYGYTF
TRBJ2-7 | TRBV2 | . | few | TGTGCCAGCAGTGAATGGACCGACTACGAGCAGTACTTC | CASSEWTDYEQYF
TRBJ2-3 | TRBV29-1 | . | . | TGCAGCGTTGAAGTAGGACAGACCACAGATACGCAGTATTTT | CSVEVGQTTDTQYF
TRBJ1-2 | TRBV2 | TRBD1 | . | TGTGCCAGCAGTGAGAGACCGGGACAGGGGTCTTACACCTTC | CASSERPGQGSYTF
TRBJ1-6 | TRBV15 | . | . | TGTGCCACCAGCAGAGGGTCGAGGGTGTCGGGGCGCAGAGATTCACCCCTCCACTTT | CATSRGSRVSGRRDSPLHF
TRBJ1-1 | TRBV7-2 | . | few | TGTGCCAGCAGCTTAAATCTCTGGGGTGAAGCTTTCTTT | CASSLNLWGEAFF
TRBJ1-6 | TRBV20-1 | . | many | TGCAGTGCTAGAACCCCCAGTAATTCACCCCTCCACTTT | CSARTPSNSPLHF
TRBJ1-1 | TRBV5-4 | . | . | TGTGCCAGCAGCTTGGGTTCGACCCCGAACACTGAAGCTTTCTTT | CASSLGSTPNTEAFF
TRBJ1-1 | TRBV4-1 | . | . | TGCGCCAGCAGCTCTCCGGGACAAAATGAAGCTTTCTTT | CASSSPGQNEAFF